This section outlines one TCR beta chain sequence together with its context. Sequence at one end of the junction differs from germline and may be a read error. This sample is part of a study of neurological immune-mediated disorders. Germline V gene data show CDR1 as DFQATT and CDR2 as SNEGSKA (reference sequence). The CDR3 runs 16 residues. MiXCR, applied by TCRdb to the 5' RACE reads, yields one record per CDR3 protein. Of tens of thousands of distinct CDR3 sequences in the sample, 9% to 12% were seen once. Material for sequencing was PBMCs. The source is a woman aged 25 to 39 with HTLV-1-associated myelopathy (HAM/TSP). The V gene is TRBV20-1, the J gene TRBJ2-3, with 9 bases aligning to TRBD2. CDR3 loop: CSATPLAGWNTDTHYF. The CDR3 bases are TGCAGTGCCACCCCGCTAGCGGGGTGGAACACAGATACGCATTATTTT.